This section outlines one T cell receptor beta chain sequence together with its context. There are many counts of this clonotype. Its antigen is currently not known. No quality values exist for individual bases; no much larger clone is one base distant. The germline V gene specifies SGHAT as CDR1 and FQNNGV as CDR2. Trimming at the junction amounts to 3 bases on V and 3 bases on J, and the germline ends lie 12 bases apart. There are 14 amino acids in the CDR3, from cysteine to phenylalanine inclusive. Of the read, only the CDR3 DNA is kept; its 42 bases are in frame from base 1. The time point label on this specimen signifies: persistent/refractory GD, antithyroid drugs over 5 years with positive TRAb. For both TCR sequencing and RNA sequencing, RNA was extracted from PBMCs using TRIzol. Graves' disease was diagnosed according to American Thyroid Association guidelines. The patients came from an endocrinology department in Xi'an, China. Each patient gave approximately 9.7 milliliters of peripheral blood, collected in an EDTA anticoagulant tube. Ficoll Paque Plus density gradient separation was used to isolate PBMCs, and no additional T cell sorting was done. An Agilent 2100 Bioanalyzer and agarose gel were used to assess RNA quality, and a NanoDrop 2000 was used to measure RNA concentration.

The method was multiplex PCR. Sequencing was carried out with an Illumina HiSeq 4000. TCR beta libraries were built with iRepertoire HTBI primers and Arm-PCR amplification of CDR3 regions. Gel purification was performed on PCR products prior to sequencing. As for how the authors treated the data: Gene usage analysis of CDR3 amino acid clonotypes used the roughly 62 TRBV and approximately 13 TRBJ segments found across samples. COPE and FqMerger were used to merge the filtered high-quality paired reads into contigs. BLAST was used to align contigs to IMGT TRBV, TRBD and TRBJ reference genes, and CDR3 was defined according to IMGT. Any clonotype with a frequency above 0.1% was counted as a highly expanded clone. Shannon entropy was used to measure repertoire diversity, and the Gini coefficient was used to measure V-J evenness. Clonotypes shared by more than one individual were considered public. TCRdb itself trimmed the public reads at Q25 with fastp, ran MiXCR and retained productive beta chains. Under each unique CDR3 protein, matching rows form one entry showing the most common genes and DNA. TCRdb's processing, not the authors', yielded these V and J calls. This sample gives roughly 400,000 distinct CDR3 sequences in total; less than 25% of them show up just once. The ten biggest clones cover about 20% of the sample.

These data come from a study of regulatory T cells in long-lasting Graves disease (dated by TCRdb to about 2021). In terms of the full investigation: Persistent Graves' disease meant more than 5 years of antithyroid drug treatment with TSH receptor autoantibodies that stayed positive. Persistent Graves' disease patients were compared with newly diagnosed Graves' disease patients by peripheral blood TCR sequencing and RNA sequencing. The study was conducted in China and was registered as a clinical trial. A total of roughly 33 samples underwent TCR sequencing: around 13 from persistent and about 20 from newly diagnosed Graves' disease patients. In the clinical cohort, patients with persistent Graves' disease had used antithyroid drugs for an average of around ten years. General conclusions and limits of the study: The authors acknowledged the small sample size as a limitation that may reduce accuracy. Compared with newly diagnosed patients, persistent Graves' disease patients had lower TCR Shannon entropy and fewer highly expanded clones, which suggests clonal expansion. Only peripheral blood was studied, because thyroid tissue, the primary lesion, was inaccessible. Only the TCR beta chain was sequenced and analyzed. Persistent patients shared more public clonotypes among themselves (around 3,000) than newly diagnosed patients did (more than 950). Preferential use of TRBV28, TRBJ1-2 and TRBJ2-5 was observed in persistent disease, whereas TRBV20-1 and TRBJ2-1 were favored in newly diagnosed disease.

This sequence uses TRBV11-2 and TRBJ2-7, with no confident D gene call. The material was peripheral blood mononuclear cells (PBMCs), obtained when the disease was refractory, from a patient treated with antithyroid drugs. The clonotype was recovered from a female donor with Graves disease. The CDR3 protein is CASSFAPGLYEQYF. The sequenced DNA: TGTGCCAGCAGCTTCGCCCCGGGCCTCTACGAGCAGTACTTC.